This passage covers 18 T cell receptor beta chains from one sample sequenced in a study of blood T cells in healthy people across ages. A second PCR, run for roughly 7 to 12 cycles, used a sample-barcoded 5' primer plus a J-beta primer mix. Each CDR3 protein gets one entry after TCRdb re-called the 5' RACE reads with MiXCR. The repertoire holds around 2 million distinct CDR3 sequences, with about two fifths as singletons. The sequenced sample consisted of blood. These TCRs come from a human donor in good health.

In its sample, this clonotype was seen once. This rearrangement joins TRBV20-1 to TRBJ2-3, with D possibly matching TRBD2 (6 bases). This CDR3 has 14 amino acids. Trimming removed 2 bases at V and 4 bases at J, with 13 bases between. Germline CDR1 is DFQATT and CDR2 is SNEGSKA (reference sequence). CDR3 sequence: CSARPRERADTQYF. For the CDR3, the DNA is TGCAGTGCTAGACCCCGGGAGAGGGCAGATACGCAGTATTTT.

There are a few counts of this clonotype. This sequence joins TRBV20-1 and TRBJ2-1, with D unclear. Germline V lookup: CDR1 DFQATT, CDR2 SNEGSKA (reference sequence). V was pared by 5 bases and J by 0 bases, with 17 bases between. This CDR3 comprises 16 residues. The CDR3 here is CSAGVIGPSSYNEQFF. CDR3 nucleotide sequence: TGCAGTGCTGGTGTGATCGGACCCAGCTCCTACAATGAGCAGTTCTTC.

V gene TRBV24-1 combines with J gene TRBJ1-2; 9 bases match TRBD1. Germline loops: CDR1 KGHDR, CDR2 SFDVKD. The CDR3 totals 15 residues. Trimming took 4 bases from V and 8 from J; bases not matched to a gene: 10. The CDR3 region is CATSDGPTGGKGYTF. In DNA form, the CDR3 reads TGTGCCACCAGTGACGGGCCGACAGGGGGGAAAGGCTACACCTTC.

This clonotype was seen just once. This sequence joins TRBV3-1 and TRBJ1-2; 7 positions match TRBD1. The CDR3 has 15 amino acids. Germline CDR1 reads LGHDT; CDR2 reads YNNKEL (reference sequence). Trimming removed 1 base from V and 8 bases from J; junction bases left unmatched: 10. In DNA form, the CDR3 reads TGTGCCAGCAGCCAAGCTGGAGGGGGCTCGAGCGGCTACACCTTC. Translation: CASSQAGGGSSGYTF.

This chain links TRBV7-3 with TRBJ2-3; 10 bases map to TRBD2. V shed 5 bases, J shed 1 base, and the junction held 18 bases outside the gene matches. This CDR3 has 20 residues. Germline-derived CDR1 and CDR2 are SGHTA and FQGTGA. The CDR3 sequence: CASSKTGLATTLGGTDTQYF. The CDR3 nucleotides are TGTGCCAGCAGCAAGACGGGACTAGCGACGACCCTTGGGGGCACAGATACGCAGTATTTT. Full variable domain (missing parts from reference TRBV7-3 and TRBJ2-3): GAGVSQTPSNKVTEKGKYVELRCDPISGHTALYWYRQSLGQGPEFLIYFQGTGAADDSGLPNDRFFAVRPEGSVSTLKIQRTERGDSAVYLCASSKTGLATTLGGTDTQYFGPGTRLTVL.

The rearrangement joins TRBV29-1 to TRBJ2-5, with D perhaps matching TRBD1 (6 bases). Between the trimmed V and J ends, which lost 5 bases and 1 base, there was a span of 11 bases. CDR1 SQVTM and CDR2 ANQGSEA come from the germline V gene. This CDR3 is 13 amino acids long. This CDR3 reads CSVRSGVQETQYF. The CDR3 DNA is TGCAGCGTTCGTTCAGGGGTCCAAGAGACCCAGTACTTC.

The chain is built from TRBV5-1 and TRBJ2-1; D is perhaps TRBD1 or TRBD2 (6 bases each). Germline CDR1 is SGHRS and CDR2 is YFSETQ. Between the trimmed V and J ends, which lost 0 bases and 3 bases, there was a span of 13 bases. The length of the CDR3 is 16 residues. CDR3 bases: TGCGCCAGCAGCTTGGTGCTGGGGGGCCACTACAATGAGCAGTTCTTC. Its translation: CASSLVLGGHYNEQFF.

This clonotype showed up just a few times. The CDR3 is CASSLVMGEQFF. The CDR3 nucleotides are TGCGCCAGCAGCTTGGTTATGGGGGAGCAGTTCTTC. J is TRBJ2-1 and V is TRBV5-1; D uncertain. Looked up from germline, CDR1 is SGHRS and CDR2 is YFSETQ. CDR3 length: 12 residues. V was shortened by 0 bases and J by 10 bases, with 8 bases between the two germline ends.

The DNA of the CDR3 is TGTGCCAGCAGCTTGGGCCAGGGGCTTACAGATACGCAGTATTTT. It yields the protein CASSLGQGLTDTQYF. The V gene is TRBV5-5, the J gene TRBJ2-3; possible D gene TRBD1, 6 bases. The germline V and J ends were trimmed by 0 bases and 3 bases, with 11 bases remaining between them. Germline loops: CDR1 SGHKS, CDR2 YYEKEE (reference sequence). This CDR3 is built from 15 residues.

With respect to this clonotype: Since a much larger clone is just one base distant, this may be a read error. The CDR3 DNA follows: TGTGCCAGCAGCGCCCTGATTAGCACAGATACGCAGTATTTT. It codes for CASSALISTDTQYF. This sequence joins TRBV7-9 and TRBJ2-3; D gene ambiguous. Trimming left V 5 bases short and J 0 bases short, with 9 bases between. Germline CDR1 SEHNR, CDR2 FQNEAQ (reference sequence). The CDR3 runs to 14 residues.

The chain is built from TRBV5-1 and TRBJ2-3; tentative D call: TRBD1 (5 bases). CDR1 SGHRS and CDR2 YFSETQ come from the germline V gene. The CDR3 extends over 17 amino acids. Trimming pared 0 bases from V and 2 bases from J, leaving 16 bases between. The CDR3 region is CASSLAHGQRATDTQYF. The CDR3 coding sequence is TGCGCCAGCAGCTTGGCCCATGGACAAAGAGCCACAGATACGCAGTATTTT. Together with reference TRBV5-1 and TRBJ2-3, the CDR3 gives the full variable domain: KAGVTQTPRYLIKTRGQQVTLSCSPISGHRSVSWYQQTPGQGLQFLFEYFSETQRNKGNFPGRFSGRQFSNSRSEMNVSTLELGDSALYLCASSLAHGQRATDTQYFGPGTRLTVL.

The CDR3 spells CSARDLKEGNRDEQYF. CDR3 bases: TGCAGTGCTAGAGATCTTAAGGAAGGAAATCGGGACGAGCAGTACTTC. The chain carries TRBV20-1 and TRBJ2-7; D remains unclear. The germline gives CDR1 DFQATT, CDR2 SNEGSKA (reference sequence). The CDR3 spans 16 residues. V was cut by 0 bases and J by 5 bases, with 20 bases left in between.

V and J are TRBV11-1 and TRBJ2-3, with unresolved D. This CDR3 is 15 amino acids long. The germline V gene has CDR1 SGHAT and CDR2 FQDESV (reference sequence). V lost 1 base to trimming and J lost 2 bases, with 10 bases between them. The CDR3 spells CASSLVTEVTDTQYF. DNA of the CDR3: TGTGCCAGCAGCTTAGTAACCGAAGTCACAGATACGCAGTATTTT. Together with reference TRBV11-1 and TRBJ2-3, the CDR3 gives the full variable domain: EAEVAQSPRYKITEKSQAVAFWCDPISGHATLYWYRQILGQGPELLVQFQDESVVDDSQLPKDRFSAERLKGVDSTLKIQPAELGDSAMYLCASSLVTEVTDTQYFGPGTRLTVL.

This clonotype occurred a few times. CDR3 sequence: CSASRLLGAYEQYF. CDR3 DNA sequence: TGCAGTGCATCCCGCTTACTAGGGGCCTACGAGCAGTACTTC. This chain joins TRBV20-1 and TRBJ2-7; D possibly matches TRBD1 or TRBD2 (5 bases each). V was shortened by 6 bases and J by 2 bases, with 17 bases between the two germline ends. CDR1 is DFQATT and CDR2 is SNEGSKA in the germline V gene (reference sequence). The CDR3 is 14 residues long.

This clonotype was seen more than once but under ten times. The chain links TRBV4-1 to TRBJ2-7; possible D gene TRBD1, 6 bases. This CDR3 region has 19 residues. V was cut by 2 bases and J by 2 bases, with 25 bases left in between. The germline gives CDR1 MGHRA, CDR2 YSYEKL. The CDR3 reads CASSQTTPGHVMLPYEQYF. The CDR3 coding sequence is TGCGCCAGCAGCCAAACAACACCGGGACACGTGATGTTACCCTACGAGCAGTACTTC.

The chain employs TRBV29-1 and TRBJ1-2; TRBD1 matches at 7 bases. The CDR3 is made up of 12 amino acids. From germline, CDR1 is SQVTM and CDR2 ANQGSEA. With 6 bases clipped from V and 8 bases from J, the junction kept 9 bases outside the gene matches. CDR3 DNA: TGCAGCGTCAGGGGGTTTTCTATCGGCTACACCTTC. Translation: CSVRGFSIGYTF.

The chain's CDR3 is CASISGLGEETQYF. The CDR3 nucleotides are TGTGCCAGCATTTCGGGACTAGGGGAGGAGACCCAGTACTTC. V and J are TRBV6-1 and TRBJ2-4; the match to TRBD2 covers 8 bases. Matching the DNA end better, TRBJ2-5 makes the J call doubtful. The germline V gene has CDR1 MNHNS and CDR2 SASEGT. The CDR3 is 14 amino acids.

The V call is TRBV29-1, the J call TRBJ2-2, with a tentative D call TRBD2 (5 bases). Germline CDR1 is SQVTM and CDR2 is ANQGSEA. The CDR3 length is 12 residues. The V and J ends lost 6 bases and 3 bases respectively, with 8 bases between them. Written as DNA, the CDR3 is TGCAGCGTAGACGGGGACACCGGGGAGCTGTTTTTT. Protein product: CSVDGDTGELFF.